These T cell receptor beta chains were read from a single sample in a study of shared T cell receptors in the human thymus. Sequenced by immunoSEQ multiplex PCR; TCRdb stores in-frame clones only, minus some. The table lists hundreds of thousands of clones, around 87% of them singletons. The same data also contributed to another study, on human thymus T cells.

Source material: thymocytes. Receptors were obtained from a boy under two years old with a congenital heart defect. Both conserved end residues are part of each CDR3. D genes are given only for firm matches. Not all rows give a size; the values are once, few, many and, for expanded clones, a class.

clone size | J gene | D gene | V gene | CDR3 protein | CDR3 DNA
few | TRBJ2-5 | TRBD2 | TRBV7-2 | CASSPKWGRASETQYF | TGTGCCAGCAGCCCAAAGTGGGGGAGGGCATCCGAGACCCAGTACTTC
NA | TRBJ2-7 | TRBD2 | TRBV7-6 | CASSMRSGLAGSYEQYF | TGTGCCAGCAGCATGCGCTCGGGACTAGCGGGGTCCTACGAGCAGTACTTC
NA | TRBJ2-1 | TRBD2 | TRBV5-1 | CASSLPIFGLAGGLNEQFF | TGCGCCAGCAGCTTGCCTATCTTTGGACTAGCGGGAGGGCTCAATGAGCAGTTCTTC
NA | TRBJ2-7 | NA | TRBV4-2 | CASSQGAGIPEQYF | TGTGCCAGCAGCCAAGGGGCAGGGATCCCCGAGCAGTACTTC
NA | TRBJ2-7 | TRBD2 | TRBV30 | CAWSVIVAGVSYEQYF | TGTGCCTGGAGTGTGATAGTAGCGGGAGTATCCTACGAGCAGTACTTC
NA | TRBJ2-2 | NA | TRBV30 | CAGLRGSGTGELFF | TGTGCCGGACTCCGGGGGAGCGGTACCGGGGAGCTGTTTTTT
NA | TRBJ2-2 | TRBD1 | TRBV6-1 | CASRQGAPTGELFF | TGTGCCAGCAGACAGGGGGCGCCCACCGGGGAGCTGTTTTTT
NA | TRBJ2-7 | TRBD1 | TRBV7-3 | CASSLKPNTGESKQYF | TGTGCCAGCAGCTTAAAACCCAATACAGGGGAATCCAAGCAGTACTTC
NA | TRBJ2-4 | NA | TRBV15 | CATSRVREDSRPIQYF | TGTGCCACCAGCAGAGTAAGAGAGGATTCTCGGCCCATTCAGTACTTC
NA | TRBJ1-3 | NA | TRBV4-2 | CASSQGGGPHSGNTIYF | TGTGCCAGCAGCCAAGGGGGGGGCCCTCACTCTGGAAACACCATATATTTT
NA | TRBJ2-2 | TRBD2 | TRBV7-3 | CASSLTARAGGAPTGELFF | TGTGCCAGCAGCTTAACGGCCCGAGCGGGAGGGGCCCCTACCGGGGAGCTGTTTTTT
NA | TRBJ2-7 | TRBD2 | TRBV25-1 | CASRGFGAGDWAREQYF | TGTGCCAGCAGGGGTTTTGGGGCGGGAGATTGGGCCCGCGAGCAGTACTTC
once | TRBJ2-7 | NA | TRBV5-1 | CASSPRDSQPGEQYF | TGCGCCAGCAGCCCCCGGGACTCTCAACCGGGGGAGCAGTACTTC
once | TRBJ2-1 | NA | TRBV7-9 | CASTQGGNNEQFF | TGTGCCAGCACCCAAGGGGGTAACAATGAGCAGTTCTTC
NA | TRBJ2-3 | TRBD2 | TRBV15 | CATSCGTSGRGTDTQYF | TGTGCCACCAGCTGTGGGACTAGCGGGAGGGGCACAGATACGCAGTATTTT
NA | TRBJ2-4 | NA | TRBV28 | CASSFQGRNIQYF | TGTGCCAGCAGTTTTCAGGGGCGGAACATTCAGTACTTC
NA | TRBJ2-1 | TRBD2 | TRBV19 | CASRAGVEYNEQFF | TGTGCCAGTAGGGCGGGAGTGGAATACAATGAGCAGTTCTTC
NA | TRBJ2-5 | NA | TRBV6-5 | CASYSRQETQYF | TGTGCCAGCTATAGCCGTCAGGAGACCCAGTACTTC
once | TRBJ2-3 | TRBD2 | TRBV7-3 | CASSLTSVGSGRALDTQYF | TGTGCCAGCAGCTTAACGTCGGTGGGTAGCGGGAGGGCTTTGGATACGCAGTATTTT
NA | TRBJ1-3 | NA | TRBV14 | CASSQFGSVSIYF | TGTGCCAGCAGCCAATTCGGGAGCGTCTCCATATATTTT
NA | TRBJ2-2 | TRBD2 | TRBV6-6 | CASRTSGRTGELFF | TGTGCCAGCAGAACTAGCGGACGCACCGGGGAGCTGTTTTTT
NA | TRBJ2-2 | TRBD1 | TRBV19 | CASTPSYRTGNTGELFF | TGTGCCAGTACCCCGTCTTACCGGACAGGGAACACCGGGGAGCTGTTTTTT
NA | TRBJ2-1 | NA | TRBV6-6 | CASSYEAGLNEQFF | TGTGCCAGCAGTTACGAGGCGGGGCTCAATGAGCAGTTCTTC
NA | TRBJ2-1 | TRBD1 | TRBV28 | CASNYDRVEQFF | TGTGCCAGCAACTACGACAGGGTCGAGCAGTTCTTC
once | TRBJ1-4 | TRBD1 | TRBV6-6 | CASRGGGRWSEKLFF | TGTGCCAGCAGAGGGGGCGGGAGGTGGAGTGAAAAACTGTTTTTT
NA | TRBJ2-1 | TRBD1 | TRBV7-9 | CASSLSVQDRGRNEQFF | TGTGCCAGCAGCTTAAGTGTACAGGACAGGGGGCGGAATGAGCAGTTCTTC
NA | TRBJ2-5 | NA | TRBV11-2 | CASSLGRVGQETQYF | TGTGCCAGCAGCTTAGGCAGGGTCGGGCAAGAGACCCAGTACTTC
NA | TRBJ2-3 | TRBD1 | TRBV28 | CASSATQGSSTDTQYF | TGTGCCAGCAGTGCAACACAGGGGTCTAGCACAGATACGCAGTATTTT
NA | TRBJ2-3 | NA | TRBV28 | CASAPGGSTDTQYF | TGTGCCAGCGCCCCGGGCGGGAGCACAGATACGCAGTATTTT
NA | TRBJ1-4 | TRBD1 | TRBV4-1 | CASSQQDRGNEKLFF | TGCGCCAGCAGCCAACAGGACAGGGGTAATGAAAAACTGTTTTTT
NA | TRBJ2-3 | NA | TRBV6-5 | CASSQRTSSTDTQYF | TGTGCCAGCAGCCAGCGGACCTCGAGTACAGATACGCAGTATTTT
NA | TRBJ2-7 | NA | TRBV6-5 | CASSYSRDSRYEQYF | TGTGCCAGCAGTTACTCGCGGGATAGTAGATACGAGCAGTACTTC
NA | TRBJ1-5 | TRBD1 | TRBV28 | CASSSYRGGNQPQHF | TGTGCCAGCAGTTCCTACAGGGGTGGCAATCAGCCCCAGCATTTT
NA | TRBJ2-3 | NA | TRBV11-3 | CASSLGGWATDTQYF | TGTGCCAGCAGCTTAGGCGGGTGGGCTACAGATACGCAGTATTTT
NA | TRBJ2-7 | TRBD2 | TRBV5-8 | CASSPGGKTNEQYF | TGTGCCAGCAGCCCCGGGGGGAAGACGAACGAGCAGTACTTC
NA | TRBJ2-7 | TRBD2 | TRBV18 | CASSPPVGSGSPGQYF | TGTGCCAGCTCACCACCGGTTGGTAGCGGGTCCCCGGGGCAGTACTTC
NA | TRBJ2-3 | NA | TRBV9 | CASGRGSSGTDTQYF | TGTGCCAGTGGAAGAGGATCTAGCGGCACAGATACGCAGTATTTT
NA | TRBJ1-5 | NA | TRBV7-9 | CASSLTGPQPQHF | TGTGCCAGCAGCTTGACAGGCCCTCAGCCCCAGCATTTT
NA | TRBJ2-3 | TRBD2 | TRBV12-5 | CASAGTSGPRVTQYF | TGTGCTAGTGCCGGGACTAGCGGACCCCGTGTGACGCAGTATTTT
NA | TRBJ2-1 | TRBD2 | TRBV27 | CASSSLARERYNEQFF | TGTGCCAGCAGTAGTTTAGCGCGGGAGAGGTACAATGAGCAGTTCTTC
NA | TRBJ1-5 | NA | TRBV6-1 | CASSEVSTLVQPQHF | TGTGCCAGCAGTGAAGTCAGTACCCTCGTCCAGCCCCAGCATTTT
few | TRBJ1-2 | TRBD1 | TRBV7-9 | CASSLSRGQDYGYTF | TGTGCCAGCAGCTTAAGCAGGGGGCAGGACTATGGCTACACCTTC
few | TRBJ2-3 | TRBD2 | TRBV7-6 | CASSSLAGGASTDTQYF | TGTGCCAGCAGCTCGCTAGCGGGAGGAGCTAGCACAGATACGCAGTATTTT
NA | TRBJ1-4 | NA | TRBV18 | CASSPTQGSTNEKLFF | TGTGCCAGCTCACCAACCCAGGGCTCAACTAATGAAAAACTGTTTTTT
NA | TRBJ1-2 | TRBD1 | TRBV27 | CASSPPLGDRGQNYGYTF | TGTGCCAGCAGTCCGCCTTTGGGTGACAGGGGACAAAACTATGGCTACACCTTC
NA | TRBJ2-7 | TRBD1 | TRBV7-2 | CASSAWGTVSYEQYF | TGTGCCAGCAGCGCCTGGGGGACAGTCTCCTACGAGCAGTACTTC
once | TRBJ2-7 | NA | TRBV7-2 | CASSSALGDEQYF | TGTGCCAGCAGCTCGGCCCTAGGGGACGAGCAGTACTTC
NA | TRBJ2-7 | TRBD2 | TRBV30 | CACYTGTSGRQGEQYF | TGTGCCTGCTATACCGGGACTAGCGGGAGACAGGGCGAGCAGTACTTC
NA | TRBJ1-1 | NA | TRBV5-6 | CASSLVGRTEAFF | TGTGCCAGCAGCTTGGTAGGGAGGACTGAAGCTTTCTTT
NA | TRBJ2-3 | TRBD2 | TRBV6-1 | CASRRGGLLSDTQYF | TGTGCCAGCCGTCGGGGGGGCCTATTATCAGATACGCAGTATTTT
NA | TRBJ2-7 | TRBD2 | TRBV27 | CASSYTGLATRESDEQYF | TGTGCCAGCAGCTACACGGGACTAGCTACAAGGGAGTCCGACGAGCAGTACTTC
once | TRBJ2-3 | TRBD2 | TRBV5-4 | CASSLRPASGKVDTQYF | TGTGCCAGCAGTTTACGCCCGGCTAGCGGGAAAGTAGATACGCAGTATTTT
few | TRBJ1-4 | NA | TRBV2 | CASRSETNEKLFF | TGTGCCAGCCGCTCCGAGACTAATGAAAAACTGTTTTTT